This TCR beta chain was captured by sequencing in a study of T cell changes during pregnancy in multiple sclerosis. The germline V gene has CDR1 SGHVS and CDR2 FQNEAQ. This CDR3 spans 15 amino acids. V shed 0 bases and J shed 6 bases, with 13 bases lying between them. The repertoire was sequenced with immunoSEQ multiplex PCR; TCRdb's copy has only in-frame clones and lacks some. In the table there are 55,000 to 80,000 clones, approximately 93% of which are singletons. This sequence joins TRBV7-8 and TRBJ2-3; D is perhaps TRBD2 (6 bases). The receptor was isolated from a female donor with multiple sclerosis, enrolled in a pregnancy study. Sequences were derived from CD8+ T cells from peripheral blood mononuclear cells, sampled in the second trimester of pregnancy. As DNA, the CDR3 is TGTGCCAGCAGCTTAGCGGGAGGTTCCACGGATACGCAGTATTTT. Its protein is CASSLAGGSTDTQYF.